This TCR beta chain came from a study of T cell repertoires in cytomegalovirus infection. Study information: From public TCR beta signatures came an indication of both CMV infection and matching HLA type.

CDR1 SGHAT and CDR2 FQDESV come from the germline V gene (reference sequence). Deletions cut 5 bases from V and 2 bases from J, with 9 bases between. The CDR3 consists of 13 residues. Study findings and constraints: Summed frequency of shared TCR beta families picked out CMV carriers who also had the relevant HLA. HLA-C-restricted CMV-specific TCR beta clonotypes prevailed in the ex vivo response.

TCRdb re-called the reads through MiXCR, storing one row per CDR3 protein. The table lists about 740,000 distinct CDR3 sequences, roughly 36% of them singletons. Turning to this clonotype: The antigen remains unidentified.

This chain connects TRBV11-1 to TRBJ2-5; D might be TRBD1 (5 bases). The clonotype was recovered from a human donor in good health (CMV status not recorded). Some clones in this sample may be carry-over from other donors' samples. Material: PBMCs. The CDR3 is CASSRQLQETQYF. In nucleotides, the CDR3 is TGTGCCAGCAGCCGACAGCTACAAGAGACCCAGTACTTC.